Included here is one T cell receptor beta chain sequence, with context. As yet, its antigen is unknown. Regarding treatment: some 20 received Ad26.COV2.S at low or high dose, single or two shots; about 5 received placebo; per-sample allocation not given. After the first vaccine or placebo injection, samples were drawn on day 63. What was given as vaccine was an Ad26 vector encoding Wuhan-strain SARS-CoV-2 spike. These data originate in a study of Ad26.COV2.S vaccination and SARS-CoV-2 variants. Study-wide background: The authors gave Ad26.COV2.S intramuscularly, either once or twice 56 days apart. General observations from the study: A substantial breadth of spike-specific CD8+ and CD4+ T cell responses after vaccination has been reported.

V was shortened by 5 bases and J by 3 bases, with 16 bases between the two germline ends. CDR3 size: 16 residues. Germline V lookup: CDR1 LNHDA, CDR2 SQIVND (reference sequence). Some clones are missing from TCRdb's copy, which holds only in-frame ones; the method was immunoSEQ multiplex PCR. The sample lists around 450,000 clones, 90% occurring once. The receptor comes from a person aged 18 to 65 who received the Ad26.COV2.S COVID-19 vaccine or a placebo. The genes are TRBV19 and TRBJ2-2; possible D gene TRBD1, 6 bases. Sequenced material: peripheral blood, taken in a trial of Ad26.COV2.S vaccine versus placebo. CDR3 coding DNA: TGTGCCAGTAGTGAGTACAGGGCAGGGTACACCGGGGAGCTGTTTTTT. Its protein is CASSEYRAGYTGELFF.